This T cell receptor (beta chain) emerged from a study of T cell responses to AZD1222 COVID-19 vaccine. Points on this clone: What it binds is not known.

General study points: Only five or six individuals given AZD1222 were seropositive at baseline.

CDR1 and CDR2 from the germline V gene are SEHNR and FQNEAQ (reference sequence). CDR3 size: 13 residues. Method: immunoSEQ multiplex PCR; TCRdb's copy keeps in-frame clones and lacks some. The sample shows just over 150,000 clones, 85% to 95% of them seen only once. The sequencing here drew on peripheral blood, taken 28 days after the second AZD1222 dose. This clonotype was sampled from an adult who received the AZD1222 COVID-19 vaccine. The chain has TRBV7-9 and TRBJ2-6; TRBD2 is a possible D gene (5 bases). The CDR3 sequence is CKTDGAGANVLTF. The CDR3 DNA is TGTAAAACGGACGGGGCTGGGGCCAACGTCCTGACTTTC.